Described below is a single T cell receptor beta chain sequence and its context. This table comes from immunoSEQ multiplex PCR, and its TCRdb copy is limited to in-frame clones, with some not included. The table lists 300,000 to 500,000 clones, about 88% of them singletons, with roughly 3.5% in the top ten. As to treatment: some 20 received Ad26.COV2.S at low or high dose, single or two shots; several received placebo; per-sample allocation not given. Sampling was done on day 63 after the first vaccine or placebo injection. The sample comes from a study of Ad26.COV2.S vaccination and SARS-CoV-2 variants. Between the trimmed V and J ends, which lost 3 bases and 1 base, there was a span of 20 bases. The germline CDR1 and CDR2 sequences are MNHEY and SVGEGT. CDR3 length: 18 amino acids.

This TCR came from a person between 18 and 65 years old who received the Ad26.COV2.S COVID-19 vaccine or a placebo. This specimen consisted of peripheral blood, obtained in a trial of Ad26.COV2.S vaccine versus placebo. The chain recombines TRBV6-2 or TRBV6-3 with TRBJ2-3; tentatively, D is TRBD2 (5 bases). For the CDR3, the DNA is TGTGCCAGCAGTTATTCCACGGACTTCGGTGGGGGCACAGATACGCAGTATTTT. As protein: CASSYSTDFGGGTDTQYF.